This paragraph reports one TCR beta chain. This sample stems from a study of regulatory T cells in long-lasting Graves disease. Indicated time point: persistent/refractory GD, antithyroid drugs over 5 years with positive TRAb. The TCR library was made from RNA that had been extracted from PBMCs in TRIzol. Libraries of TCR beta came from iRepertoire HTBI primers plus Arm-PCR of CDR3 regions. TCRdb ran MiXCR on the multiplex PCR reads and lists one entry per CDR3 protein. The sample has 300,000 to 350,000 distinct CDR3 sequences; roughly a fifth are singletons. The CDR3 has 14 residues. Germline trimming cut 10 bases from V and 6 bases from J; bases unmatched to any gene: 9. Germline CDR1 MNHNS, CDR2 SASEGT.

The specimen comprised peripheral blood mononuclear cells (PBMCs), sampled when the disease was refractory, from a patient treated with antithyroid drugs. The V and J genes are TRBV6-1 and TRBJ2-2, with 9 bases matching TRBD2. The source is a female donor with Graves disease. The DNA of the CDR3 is TGTGCCACCGTTAGCGGGAGAAACGCCGGGGAGCTGTTTTTT. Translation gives CATVSGRNAGELFF.